The source of this T cell receptor (beta chain) is a study of shared clonotypes between healthy human individuals. A split of CD4+ cells into CD45RA+ naive and CD45RA-negative memory subsets was performed. Sequencing used immunoSEQ multiplex PCR; TCRdb keeps in-frame clones, though not all of them. This table holds about 710,000 clones, approximately 72% found once. The germline V gene encodes CDR1 SGHDN and CDR2 FVKESK. The CDR3 extends over 14 amino acids. The V segment lost 8 bases and the J segment 5 bases; nucleotides outside the gene matches: 6. The gene calls are TRBV14 and TRBJ2-1; 10 bases align to TRBD2. The clonotype originates from a woman in her twenties or thirties in good health. Sequencing was carried out using memory CD4+ T cells sorted from blood. Regarding subset: CD45RA-negative fraction. CDR3 sequence: CASRLAGINNEQFF. Written as DNA, the CDR3 is TGTGCCAGCCGACTAGCGGGTATAAACAATGAGCAGTTCTTC.